Sequencing of this T cell receptor (beta chain) was carried out in a study of post-analysis software for immune sequencing data (dated by TCRdb to between 2014 and 2017). Background on the whole study: Relapsing-remitting, secondary progressive and progressive-relapsing multiple sclerosis were recorded as disease courses, and subtype annotation was lacking for some patients. A subset of samples was prepared in parallel using single-end sample barcoding, then pooled and co-amplified after Illumina adapter ligation. The multiple sclerosis patient repertoires were compared with around ten previously published healthy control repertoires from donors aged roughly 6 to 25 years.

For CDR1 and CDR2, the germline V gene lists SGHRS and YFSETQ. The germline V end is reduced by 3 bases and the J end by 8 bases; junction bases left unmatched: 11. The CDR3 runs 17 residues from the cysteine to the phenylalanine. Only the CDR3 region is kept as DNA, spanning 51 bases read in frame from base 1. Turning to this clonotype: Its recognized antigen is unknown. Qualities for individual bases were not recorded, and no much larger clone is one base off.

TCR beta repertoires were profiled from peripheral blood of roughly 13 young patients with multiple sclerosis to demonstrate the VDJtools post-analysis software. The patients with multiple sclerosis were children and adolescents between roughly 6 and 17 years of age. Study-wide conclusions, independent of this receptor: When samples were clustered directly using the F measure, samples prepared in the same batch co-clustered strongly, which prompted a batch-effect correction. Multiple sclerosis patients had significantly lower normalized Chao1 diversity than controls, a result that suggests substantial peripheral T-cell clonal expansion. Significantly higher frequencies in patients than in controls were found for about five TRBV segments, including TRBV5-6, TRBV5-1 and TRBV20-1. The multiple sclerosis patient group was slightly younger than the control group.

The library was prepared using PCR. The sequencer listed for this sample is Illumina HiSeq 2500. To reduce PCR and sequencing biases, unique molecular identifiers were incorporated into the TCR beta cDNA libraries. Roughly 500,000 cDNA molecules were obtained for every 1 to 10 million input T cells, so each molecule roughly corresponded to one T cell. The patient libraries were prepared and sequenced with the same protocol used for the earlier healthy control dataset. Within a given batch, samples were prepared together, multiplexed and sequenced on the same HiSeq lane. On the study's bioinformatics: MIGEC handled the raw barcoded reads, throwing out single-read molecular identifier groups before consensus assembly and CDR3 extraction. Clonotype tables were post-analysed with VDJtools, and diversity was normalized by down-sampling all datasets to the smallest sample size. In repertoire overlap clustering, CDR3 amino acid sequences, but not nucleotide sequences, were matched to correct batch-related cross-sample contamination. The public sequencing data were trimmed at Q25 with fastp and processed into clonotypes with MiXCR by TCRdb, which kept only in-frame beta chains. All rows with the same CDR3 protein become a single entry with the most common DNA and genes. The V and J calls here are based on TCRdb, not the publication. The sample table lists roughly 700,000 distinct CDR3 sequences, 25% to 30% of them with a count of one. The leading ten clones occupy about 0.5% of the sample.

Input material: blood. The receptor was derived from a girl aged 10-17 years with multiple sclerosis. The sequence links TRBV5-1 to TRBJ2-1, and 13 junctional nucleotides match TRBD2. The CDR3 reads as follows: CASSYGLAGVYVDEQFF. In nucleotide form, the sequence is TGCGCCAGCAGCTACGGACTAGCGGGAGTATATGTGGATGAGCAGTTCTTC.